The 18 T cell receptor beta chains presented below share a single source sample, sequenced in a study of cytomegalovirus exposure and HLA in healthy donors. Profiled with immunoSEQ multiplex PCR; TCRdb holds only in-frame clones, not every one. The table lists some 98,000 clones, over 75% of them singletons. The sample consisted of PBMCs. These receptors all stem from a man younger than 35 in good health and CMV-seropositive.

The chain recombines TRBV4-2 with TRBJ2-7, with D perhaps matching TRBD2 (6 bases). The CDR3 spans 15 residues. V was cut by 4 bases and J by 3 bases, with 16 bases left in between. Per the germline V gene, CDR1 is LGHNA and CDR2 is YNFKEQ. The CDR3 DNA reads as TGTGCCAGCAGCCCCCAGGTGTCGGGGGTCTACGAGCAGTACTTC. It yields the protein CASSPQVSGVYEQYF.

This clone was seen a few times. The chain employs TRBV11-1 and TRBJ2-2, with 10 positions matching TRBD1. V shed 5 bases and J 16 bases; nucleotides not matched to a gene: 16. Germline assignment: CDR1 SGHAT and CDR2 FQDESV (reference sequence). The CDR3 covers 15 residues. CDR3 nucleotides: TGTGCCAGCAGCCAAAGACAGGGGGCGTCCGTTATTCCGTTTTTT. It yields the protein CASSQRQGASVIPFF.

The rearrangement links TRBV4-3 to TRBJ1-2; D is perhaps TRBD1 (5 bases). Germline V gene sequence: CDR1 LGHNA, CDR2 YSLEER. Trimming took off 3 bases at V and 4 bases at J, with 18 bases between the two ends. The CDR3 runs 16 residues. The CDR3 loop is CASSQTGTAGGYGYTF. The CDR3 DNA is TGCGCCAGCAGCCAGACGGGAACCGCCGGGGGCTATGGCTACACCTTC.

The chain recombines TRBV28 with TRBJ1-1, with unresolved D. Looked up from germline, CDR1 is MDHEN and CDR2 is SYDVKM. The CDR3 has 12 residues. Trimming removed 2 bases from V and 7 bases from J, with 8 bases in between. CDR3 protein: CASSLGRYEAFF. Written as DNA, the CDR3 is TGTGCCAGCAGTTTAGGCAGGTATGAAGCTTTCTTT.

The CDR3 DNA reads TGTGCCAGCAGTGGATGGGACAGGGAATCCTACGAGCAGTACTTC. It translates to CASSGWDRESYEQYF. This chain links TRBV2 with TRBJ2-7, with 9 bases identical to TRBD1. V lost 4 bases, J lost 1 base, and 5 bases stayed unmatched. CDR3 size: 15 residues. In germline, CDR1 is SNHLY, CDR2 FYNNEI.

The rearrangement uses TRBV9 and TRBJ2-2; 13 bases are a match to TRBD2. V lost 4 bases to trimming and J lost 6 bases; unmatched junction nucleotides: 6. Germline V gene sequence: CDR1 SGDLS, CDR2 YYNGEE. CDR3 length equals 16 residues. CDR3 bases: TGTGCCAGCAGCATTGGGACTAGCGGGACGGCCGGGGAGCTGTTTTTT. It is translated as CASSIGTSGTAGELFF.

This rearrangement joins TRBV7-9 to TRBJ2-7, with 7 bases aligning to TRBD2. The CDR3 is 15 amino acids. J lost 5 bases, V lost 1 base, and 8 bases had no gene match. Looked up from germline, CDR1 is SEHNR and CDR2 is FQNEAQ (reference sequence). The CDR3 region is CASSLEGTIKNEQYF. The DNA of the CDR3 is TGTGCCAGCAGCTTAGAAGGGACTATAAAAAACGAGCAGTACTTC.

The chain employs TRBV28 and TRBJ1-1; 7 bases line up with TRBD1. Germline CDR1 MDHEN, CDR2 SYDVKM. The CDR3 length is 16 residues. V shed 4 bases, J shed 0 bases, and the junction held 8 bases outside the gene matches. The CDR3 bases are TGTGCCAGCAGTTCGGGACAGTCAACTATGAACACTGAAGCTTTCTTT. Its translation: CASSSGQSTMNTEAFF.

This clone was observed a handful of times. This sequence joins TRBV11-3 and TRBJ1-2; no firm D call. Trimming pared 5 bases from V and 4 bases from J, leaving 17 bases between. The CDR3 covers 15 residues. CDR1 SGHNT and CDR2 YENEEA come from the germline V gene. The CDR3 sequence: CASSLGPGETYGYTF. In DNA, the CDR3 is TGTGCCAGCAGCCTCGGTCCCGGAGAAACCTATGGCTACACCTTC.

The rearrangement links TRBV19 to TRBJ2-1; 11 positions agree with TRBD2. This CDR3 spans 17 amino acids. The V segment lost 3 bases and the J segment 5 bases; nucleotides outside the gene matches: 9. The germline gives CDR1 LNHDA, CDR2 SQIVND (reference sequence). Here the CDR3 reads CASSILAGGRSNNEQFF. The DNA for the CDR3 is TGTGCCAGTAGTATCCTAGCGGGGGGCCGAAGTAACAATGAGCAGTTCTTC.

This sequence joins TRBV19 and TRBJ1-5; 12 bases are a match to TRBD1. This CDR3 is built from 15 residues. Germline CDR1 reads LNHDA; CDR2 reads SQIVND (reference sequence). J gave up 6 bases and V 4 bases, and 4 bases lay outside the gene matches. The CDR3 loop reads CASSTGTGGGQPQHF. The CDR3 DNA is TGTGCCAGTAGTACCGGGACAGGGGGCGGTCAGCCCCAGCATTTT.

This clone was picked up one time. The V and J genes are TRBV2 and TRBJ2-2; 9 bases are a match to TRBD2. This CDR3 is 15 amino acids long. Per germline, CDR1 SNHLY and CDR2 FYNNEI. The trim removed 5 bases at V and 2 bases at J, leaving 3 bases unmatched. CDR3 sequence reads: CASSRLAVNTGELFF. DNA of the CDR3: TGTGCCAGCAGTCGACTAGCGGTTAACACCGGGGAGCTGTTTTTT.

The chain has TRBV11-3 and TRBJ2-6; 14 nucleotides agree with TRBD2. Germline V CDR1 and CDR2: SGHNT, YENEEA. V trimming: 3 bases; J trimming: 3 bases; junction bases outside the gene matches: 4. The CDR3 spans 18 residues. CDR3 DNA: TGTGCCAGCAGCTTGCCGGGACTAGCGGGAGTTGGGGCCAACGTCCTGACTTTC. This translates into CASSLPGLAGVGANVLTF.

V and J are TRBV7-2 and TRBJ1-6; 10 positions agree with TRBD1. The CDR3 has 14 residues. CDR1 and CDR2 (germline): SGHTA, FQGNSA. V lost 4 bases, J lost 7 bases, and 1 base stayed unmatched. The CDR3 is CASSSGQGNSPLHF. The CDR3, as DNA: TGTGCCAGCAGCTCGGGACAGGGGAATTCACCCCTCCACTTT.

Notes on this clone: Other nucleotide sequences from this sample produce the same CDR3. The V call is TRBV6-6, the J call TRBJ1-2; the D is unclear. Germline loops: CDR1 MNHNY, CDR2 SVGAGI (reference sequence). V lost 5 bases and J lost 5, with 9 bases in between. The CDR3 is 12 residues long. The CDR3 spells CASSLKEYGYTF. For the CDR3, the DNA is TGTGCCAGCAGTCTTAAGGAGTATGGCTACACCTTC.

The CDR3 sequence is CASSDQGVGNQPQHF. The DNA for the CDR3 is TGTGCCAGCAGTGATCAGGGGGTGGGCAATCAGCCCCAGCATTTT. This sequence joins TRBV6-1 and TRBJ1-5; 7 nucleotides align to TRBD1. With 3 bases clipped from V and 2 bases from J, the junction kept 4 bases outside the gene matches. Germline V gene sequence: CDR1 MNHNS, CDR2 SASEGT. The CDR3 sequence is 15 residues long.

The chain employs TRBV19 and TRBJ2-1, with 9 bases matching TRBD1. The CDR3 sequence is 15 residues long. Germline trimming cut 5 bases from V and 5 bases from J; bases unmatched to any gene: 7. In germline, CDR1 is LNHDA, CDR2 SQIVND (reference sequence). CDR3 amino acids: CASSAPGQGHNEQFF. CDR3 DNA sequence: TGTGCCAGTAGTGCACCGGGACAGGGTCACAATGAGCAGTTCTTC.

This chain joins TRBV6-6 and TRBJ2-3; 8 bases fit TRBD2. This CDR3 is built from 15 residues. CDR1 is MNHNY, CDR2 SVGAGI, per germline (reference sequence). The junction had 10 bases not matched to a gene; V was cut back by 5 bases and J by 6 bases. Here the CDR3 reads CASSKGLVSFDTQYF. In nucleotides, the CDR3 is TGTGCCAGCAGTAAGGGACTAGTCAGCTTTGATACGCAGTATTTT.